A selection of T cell receptor beta chains follows, all from one sample in a study of OX40 agonist ivuxolimab in advanced cancers. Data came from immunoSEQ multiplex PCR; TCRdb stores just in-frame clones and leaves some out. This table has tens of thousands of clones, 94% appearing once. This specimen consisted of CD4+ or CD8+ T cells sorted from blood, obtained in a trial of the OX40 agonist ivuxolimab. Receptors were obtained from an adult with an advanced solid tumor such as melanoma, head and neck, liver or kidney cancer. Both conserved end residues are trimmed from each CDR3.

J gene,V gene,CDR3 protein
TRBJ2-6,TRBV7-3,ASGGWYSGANVLT
TRBJ2-7,TRBV19,ASSGASEQY
TRBJ2-1,TRBV7-9,ASSRTSGSKDEQF
TRBJ2-3,TRBV6-5,ASSYSTSGTDTQY
TRBJ2-1,TRBV4-2,ASSQMKGVEQF
TRBJ2-1,TRBV9,ASSVGGFEQF
TRBJ2-7,TRBV29-1,SVVLGSMTSYEQY
TRBJ2-7,TRBV11-3,ASATSQGRYEQY
TRBJ2-1,TRBV7-2,ASSLSGGNNEQF
TRBJ2-1,TRBV6-5,ASSYDLADFYNEQF
TRBJ1-5,TRBV9,ASSDGGGGQPQH
TRBJ1-2,TRBV4-2,ASSQVRRGADYGYT
TRBJ2-1,TRBV19,ASSSGSGDPISSYNEQF
TRBJ1-4,TRBV7-2,ASSLALLFGALATNEKLF
TRBJ2-1,TRBV7-8,ASSLVWQPISDFDEQF
TRBJ2-7,TRBV6-6,ASSYQLDEQY